This passage covers 20 T cell receptor beta chains from one sample sequenced in a study of blood T cell repertoires in COVID-19. Assay: immunoSEQ multiplex PCR; the TCRdb copy retains only in-frame clones and omits some. The sample lists 55,000 to 75,000 clones; 65% to 90% were seen once. The specimen sequenced was peripheral blood. The receptors stem from an elderly man with active COVID-19.

V usage is TRBV2 and J usage is TRBJ2-3, with 10 bases lining up with TRBD2. This CDR3 has 18 amino acids. Germline values: CDR1 SNHLY, CDR2 FYNNEI. The J segment lost 1 base and the V segment lost 2 bases, leaving 9 bases of the junction unmatched. CDR3 sequence (DNA): TGTGCCAGCAGTGAATTAAGCGGGAGGGCCCTCGGCACAGATACGCAGTATTTT. Translating it yields CASSELSGRALGTDTQYF.

This clone came up many times. The rearrangement uses TRBV6-6 and TRBJ2-7; 9 nucleotides agree with TRBD2. The CDR3 consists of 16 residues. The germline CDR1 and CDR2 sequences are MNHNY and SVGAGI (reference sequence). Losses at the gene ends were 8 bases for V and 2 bases for J; bases not matched to a gene: 13. DNA of the CDR3: TGTGCCAGCGGGCGGGGGGGAAGAAAAGGGACCTACGAGCAGTACTTC. Its protein is CASGRGGRKGTYEQYF.

The chain links TRBV6-2 or TRBV6-3 to TRBJ2-3, with 10 bases fitting TRBD2. CDR1 and CDR2 from the germline V gene are MNHEY and SVGEGT. This CDR3 spans 19 amino acids. V was clipped by 6 bases and J by 1 base; unmatched bases: 16. This chain's CDR3 is CASSRLAGGHVKGTDTQYF. The CDR3 DNA reads as TGTGCCAGCAGCCGATTAGCGGGGGGCCACGTGAAGGGCACAGATACGCAGTATTTT.

The V gene is TRBV5-1, the J gene TRBJ2-2; perhaps TRBD2 as D (5 bases). V was cut by 5 bases and J by 4 bases, with 15 bases left in between. CDR3 length: 15 residues. Germline values: CDR1 SGHRS, CDR2 YFSETQ. CDR3 sequence (DNA): TGCGCCAGCAGGAACGAGGGAGTAATCACCGGGGAGCTGTTTTTT. Its protein product is CASRNEGVITGELFF.

The rearrangement uses TRBV18 and TRBJ1-5; 9 bases are a match to TRBD1. The germline V gene has CDR1 KGHSH and CDR2 LQKENI. The trim removed 3 bases at V and 4 bases at J, leaving 4 bases unmatched. This CDR3 has 15 residues. The CDR3 coding sequence is TGTGCCAGCTCACCCGGACAGGGGCTAAATCAGCCCCAGCATTTT. Translating it yields CASSPGQGLNQPQHF.

The V call is TRBV6-1, the J call TRBJ1-1; D is unclear. Deletions cut 0 bases from V and 5 bases from J, with 10 bases between. This CDR3 has 14 residues. Germline loops: CDR1 MNHNS, CDR2 SASEGT. The CDR3 protein is CASSEAGRWTEAFF. Here the CDR3 DNA reads TGTGCCAGCAGTGAAGCGGGGAGGTGGACTGAAGCTTTCTTT.

The chain couples TRBV2 to TRBJ2-3; 8 nucleotides agree with TRBD2. Germline CDR1 and CDR2: SNHLY and FYNNEI. V lost 5 bases and J lost 0; bases outside the gene matches: 1. The CDR3 is made up of 14 amino acids. The CDR3 DNA reads TGTGCCAGCAGTCCTAGCGGGAGCACAGATACGCAGTATTTT. This codes for CASSPSGSTDTQYF.

The chain carries TRBV27 and TRBJ2-6; D possibly corresponds to TRBD2 (7 bases). This CDR3 region has 15 residues. V was clipped by 6 bases and J by 0 bases, with 9 bases between them. Germline CDR1 is MNHEY and CDR2 is SMNVEV (reference sequence). CDR3 protein: CASSGGLSGANVLTF. The CDR3 DNA reads TGTGCCAGCAGCGGGGGGCTCTCTGGGGCCAACGTCCTGACTTTC.

The chain has TRBV9 and TRBJ2-5; TRBD2 matches 13 bases. Germline V CDR1 and CDR2: SGDLS, YYNGEE. The CDR3 covers 15 residues. Trimming cost V 3 bases and J 5 bases; bases outside gene matches: 4. The CDR3: CASSETGLAGETQYF. The CDR3 DNA sequence: TGTGCCAGCAGCGAGACGGGACTAGCGGGGGAGACCCAGTACTTC.

Comment on this clone: Additional DNA sequences in this sample encode the identical CDR3. The chain carries TRBV7-2 and TRBJ2-2; D call uncertain. V shed 2 bases and J shed 4 bases, with 8 bases lying between them. From germline, CDR1 is SGHTA and CDR2 FQGNSA. This CDR3 is built from 14 residues. This CDR3 is CASSLNSFTGELFF. The CDR3 nucleotides read TGTGCCAGCAGCTTAAATAGTTTCACCGGGGAGCTGTTTTTT.

The rearrangement uses TRBV4-3 and TRBJ1-1; 11 bases are a match to TRBD1. In germline, CDR1 is LGHNA, CDR2 YSLEER. The CDR3 is 17 residues long. V was pared by 1 base and J by 2 bases, with 6 bases of the junction left unmatched. This chain's CDR3 is CASSQGWTGGGNTEAFF. The CDR3 DNA sequence: TGCGCCAGCAGCCAAGGCTGGACAGGGGGCGGAAACACTGAAGCTTTCTTT.

This sequence joins TRBV19 and TRBJ2-1; 10 bases agree with TRBD2. Germline assignment: CDR1 LNHDA and CDR2 SQIVND (reference sequence). V gave up 10 bases and J gave up 6 bases; unmatched junction bases: 9. The CDR3 has 14 amino acids. The CDR3 here is CATLPGLASNEQFF. The CDR3 coding sequence is TGTGCCACTCTCCCGGGACTAGCGTCCAATGAGCAGTTCTTC.

This rearrangement joins TRBV5-1 to TRBJ1-5, with 9 bases that match TRBD1. The CDR3 covers 15 residues. The V segment lost 5 bases and the J segment 0 bases; nucleotides outside the gene matches: 3. Germline CDR1 reads SGHRS; CDR2 reads YFSETQ. CDR3 nucleotides: TGCGCCAGCAGAAGGACAGGGGATAGCAATCAGCCCCAGCATTTT. This encodes CASRRTGDSNQPQHF.

The rearrangement uses TRBV30 and TRBJ2-1; no reliable D call. Germline CDR1 reads GTSNPN; CDR2 reads SVGIG (reference sequence). Trimming stripped 0 bases from V and 4 bases from J, with 13 bases between. The CDR3 length is 15 residues. The chain's CDR3 is CAWSVVGGEYNEQFF. The CDR3 DNA follows: TGTGCCTGGAGTGTGGTTGGCGGAGAATACAATGAGCAGTTCTTC.

The rearrangement links TRBV6-5 to TRBJ1-2; D ambiguous. CDR3 size: 11 residues. Trimming took off 6 bases at V and 7 bases at J, with 9 bases between the two ends. Per the germline V gene, CDR1 is MNHEY and CDR2 is SVGAGI. The CDR3 sequence is CASRSTVGYTF. CDR3 nucleotides: TGTGCCAGCAGGAGCACAGTTGGCTACACCTTC.

This clone showed up just once. The chain combines TRBV7-9 with TRBJ2-7; 7 nucleotides line up with TRBD1. CDR1 SEHNR and CDR2 FQNEAQ come from the germline V gene (reference sequence). The CDR3 contains 14 residues. The ends lost 3 bases at V and 1 base at J; junction bases unmatched: 3. CDR3 region: CASSFGTASYEQYF. CDR3 nucleotide sequence: TGTGCCAGCAGCTTCGGGACAGCTTCCTACGAGCAGTACTTC.

The rearrangement uses TRBV30 and TRBJ1-6; 9 bases line up with TRBD1. CDR3 length: 15 residues. V lost 5 bases, J lost 0 bases, and 2 bases stayed unmatched. Germline V lookup: CDR1 GTSNPN, CDR2 SVGIG (reference sequence). CDR3 in amino acids: CAWGQGSSYNSPLHF. CDR3 nucleotide sequence: TGTGCCTGGGGACAGGGGAGCTCCTATAATTCACCCCTCCACTTT.

The chain links TRBV7-6 to TRBJ2-3, with 8 bases matching TRBD2. The V gene's germline CDR1 is SGHVS and CDR2 FNYEAQ. V lost 2 bases and J lost 4; bases outside the gene matches: 11. This CDR3 region has 17 residues. The CDR3 bases are TGTGCCAGCAGCTTAAGCCCGGGACTAGGAGTATCAGATACGCAGTATTTT. This gives the protein CASSLSPGLGVSDTQYF.

This chain uses TRBV3-1 (or the pseudogene TRBV3-2) with TRBJ1-2, with D perhaps matching TRBD1 (6 bases). V shed 0 bases and J shed 8 bases, with 13 bases lying between them. In germline, CDR1 is LGHDT, CDR2 YNNKEL (reference sequence). The CDR3 covers 14 residues. Written as DNA, the CDR3 is TGTGCCAGCAGCCAAGACACCACAGGGCTGGGCTACACCTTC. Translating it yields CASSQDTTGLGYTF.

The rearrangement joins TRBV4-3 to TRBJ2-5; 10 nucleotides align to TRBD1. Germline V gene lookup returns CDR1 LGHNA and CDR2 YSLEER. The CDR3 runs to 16 residues. After removal of 0 bases from V and 7 bases from J, the junction contained 8 bases not matched to a gene. The CDR3 spells CASSQEPGQGSGTQYF. The CDR3 nucleotides are TGCGCCAGCAGCCAAGAACCGGGACAGGGGTCTGGGACCCAGTACTTC.